The 29 T cell receptor beta chains below all came from one sample that was sequenced in a study of beta chain features in type 1 diabetes. Broader study findings: There was a moderate but significant shortening of TCRB CDR3s in all four CD4+ subsets of Type 1 diabetes patients.

Sequenced material consisted of expressed TCRB transcripts (all of the isolated RNA was reverse transcribed). Method: immunoSEQ multiplex PCR; TCRdb's copy keeps in-frame clones and lacks some. The data show over 650,000 clones, with roughly an eighth seen just once and 0.035% to 0.04% held by the top ten. The antigens for these receptors are not known. The material sequenced was naive CD4+ T cells from blood. These receptor sequences come from a man younger than 30 with type 1 diabetes.

The V gene is TRBV13, the J gene TRBJ2-1, with TRBD2 matching over 10 bases. Trimming removed 6 bases from V and 3 bases from J; junction bases left unmatched: 5. Germline V gene sequence: CDR1 PRHDT, CDR2 FYEKMQ (reference sequence). The CDR3 spans 15 residues. The CDR3 loop reads CASRHRTSGYNEQFF. The CDR3 coding sequence is TGTGCCAGCAGGCATAGGACTAGCGGCTACAATGAGCAGTTCTTC.

The J gene is TRBJ2-1, the V gene TRBV9, with 11 bases lining up with TRBD2. The V segment lost 0 bases and the J segment 12 bases; nucleotides outside the gene matches: 11. The CDR3 totals 16 residues. Germline-derived CDR1 and CDR2 are SGDLS and YYNGEE. The DNA of the CDR3 is TGTGCCAGCAGCGTAGCTAGCGGGAGGTATTCGCAGGGGCAGTTCTTC. This gives the protein CASSVASGRYSQGQFF. Combining the CDR3 with reference TRBV9 and TRBJ2-1 gives the whole variable domain DSGVTQTPKHLITATGQRVTLRCSPRSGDLSVYWYQQSLDQGLQFLIQYYNGEERAKGNILERFSAQQFPDLHSELNLSSLELGDSALYFCASSVASGRYSQGQFFGPGTRLTVL.

The V gene is TRBV5-6, the J gene TRBJ2-1; the D is unclear. This CDR3 has 13 residues. Trimming removed 2 bases from V and 3 bases from J, with 6 bases in between. The germline V gene has CDR1 SGHDT and CDR2 YYEEEE. As DNA, the CDR3 is TGTGCCAGCAGCTTAGAGGTCTACAATGAGCAGTTCTTC. This translates into CASSLEVYNEQFF. Full variable domain (missing parts from reference TRBV5-6 and TRBJ2-1): DAGVTQSPTHLIKTRGQQVTLRCSPKSGHDTVSWYQQALGQGPQFIFQYYEEEERQRGNFPDRFSGHQFPNYSSELNVNALLLGDSALYLCASSLEVYNEQFFGPGTRLTVL.

Remarks on this clone: This may stem from a read error, because a much larger clone lies one nucleotide away. The CDR3 DNA reads as TGTGCCAGCAGACAGACAGATACGCAGTATTTT. Translating gives CASRQTDTQYF. This chain links TRBV6-5 with TRBJ2-3; D unclear. This CDR3 region has 11 residues. Trimming took off 6 bases at V and 3 bases at J, with 4 bases between the two ends. In germline, CDR1 is MNHEY, CDR2 SVGAGI.

This clone was recorded a few times. Here the CDR3 reads CASSAGGSRETQYF. The CDR3 DNA is TGTGCCAGCAGCGCCGGAGGATCCCGGGAGACCCAGTACTTC. This chain joins TRBV9 and TRBJ2-5; possibly TRBD2 for D (5 bases). The CDR3 is 14 amino acids. The V gene lost 3 bases and the J gene lost 5 bases, with 14 bases spanning the gap. The germline CDR1 and CDR2 sequences are SGDLS and YYNGEE.

This clone occurred a few times. The chain uses TRBV23-1 and TRBJ2-3, with TRBD2 identical over 9 bases. TRBV23-1 carries the ORF label, with uncertain function. V lost 1 base, J lost 4 bases, and 6 bases stayed unmatched. This CDR3 comprises 16 residues. The CDR3 sequence: CASSQFSGRKPDTQYF. CDR3 coding DNA: TGCGCCAGCAGTCAATTCAGCGGGAGGAAGCCAGATACGCAGTATTTT.

This clone was counted a few times. The chain combines TRBV6-5 with TRBJ2-2; D is undetermined. The CDR3 totals 15 residues. Germline CDR1 reads MNHEY; CDR2 reads SVGAGI. Trimming took off 3 bases at V and 8 bases at J, with 16 bases between the two ends. CDR3: CASSYRQASSGELFF. Written as DNA, the CDR3 is TGTGCCAGCAGTTATCGTCAGGCCTCCTCGGGGGAGCTGTTTTTT.

There are a few counts of this clone. This chain uses TRBV18 with TRBJ2-7, with 9 bases that match TRBD2. The CDR3 contains 14 residues. Germline trimming cut 6 bases from V and 0 bases from J; bases unmatched to any gene: 3. From germline, CDR1 is KGHSH and CDR2 LQKENI. This CDR3 reads CASSAGGTSYEQYF. Written as DNA, the CDR3 is TGTGCCAGCTCTGCGGGGGGGACCTCCTACGAGCAGTACTTC. Using reference TRBV18 and TRBJ2-7 for the parts outside the CDR3, the full variable domain is NAGVMQNPRHLVRRRGQEARLRCSPMKGHSHVYWYRQLPEEGLKFMVYLQKENIIDESGMPKERFSAEFPKEGPSILRIQQVVRGDSAAYFCASSAGGTSYEQYFGPGTRLTVT.

This chain joins TRBV30 and TRBJ1-1, with TRBD1 as a possible D gene (5 bases). Germline CDR1 GTSNPN, CDR2 SVGIG (reference sequence). This CDR3 is 13 amino acids long. V was trimmed by 1 base and J by 6 bases, leaving 12 bases between them. CDR3 in amino acids: CAWSADRASEAFF. CDR3 DNA: TGTGCCTGGAGTGCAGACAGAGCGTCTGAAGCTTTCTTT.

The sample holds a few counts of this clone. The chain recombines TRBV2 with TRBJ1-1; TRBD1 matches 7 bases. Germline CDR1 is SNHLY and CDR2 is FYNNEI. The ends lost 6 bases at V and 2 bases at J; junction bases unmatched: 6. The CDR3 runs 14 residues. CDR3 bases: TGTGCCAGCAGCGCGTCAGGGGGAAACACTGAAGCTTTCTTT. It specifies CASSASGGNTEAFF.

Remarks on this clone: Distinct nucleotide sequences in the sample also encode this CDR3. The V and J genes are TRBV5-1 and TRBJ2-5; D unresolved. V was trimmed by 0 bases and J by 5 bases, leaving 5 bases between them. The CDR3 covers 12 residues. Germline values: CDR1 SGHRS, CDR2 YFSETQ. The CDR3 spells CASSLVGETQYF. As DNA, the CDR3 is TGCGCCAGCAGCTTGGTCGGGGAGACCCAGTACTTC.

This clone has a handful of counts. V and J are TRBV20-1 and TRBJ2-5; D unresolved. The J call is in doubt because the DNA end fits TRBJ2-7 better. Looked up from germline, CDR1 is DFQATT and CDR2 is SNEGSKA (reference sequence). CDR3 length: 11 amino acids. The CDR3 region is CSARFNYEQYF. The CDR3 DNA reads as TGCAGTGCGCGGTTTAATTACGAGCAGTACTTC.

This sequence joins TRBV30 and TRBJ2-7; 10 positions match TRBD1. The germline CDR1 and CDR2 sequences are GTSNPN and SVGIG (reference sequence). The CDR3 extends over 14 amino acids. With V trimmed by 5 bases and J by 2 bases, 6 bases remained unmatched. Here the CDR3 DNA reads TGTGCCTGGTGGGGACAGGGGCCGACCTACGAGCAGTACTTC. It specifies CAWWGQGPTYEQYF.

This chain connects TRBV19 to TRBJ1-2; 10 bases are a match to TRBD1. The V gene's germline CDR1 is LNHDA and CDR2 SQIVND (reference sequence). The CDR3 totals 16 residues. V shed 6 bases and J 7 bases; nucleotides not matched to a gene: 14. In DNA form, the CDR3 reads TGTGCCAGTAGCGACCTACCGGGACAGGGGACGCGTGGCTACACCTTC. Translated: CASSDLPGQGTRGYTF.

V usage is TRBV28 and J usage is TRBJ2-5; unclear D gene. The CDR3 length is 15 residues. CDR1 and CDR2 (germline): MDHEN, SYDVKM. The V end was cut by 1 base, the J end by 2 bases, with 11 bases between. The CDR3 region is CASSLYALNQETQYF. CDR3 in DNA: TGTGCCAGCAGTTTATATGCGCTAAATCAAGAGACCCAGTACTTC.

The V gene is TRBV7-2, the J gene TRBJ2-2, with 7 positions matching TRBD1. V dropped 3 bases and J dropped 1; count of bases not matched to a gene: 8. The CDR3 covers 17 residues. Germline assignment: CDR1 SGHTA and CDR2 FQGNSA. The CDR3 coding sequence is TGTGCCAGCAGCTTCCACCCTAGGACAGGGAACACCGGGGAGCTGTTTTTT. Protein: CASSFHPRTGNTGELFF. Full variable domain (rest looked up from reference TRBV7-2 and TRBJ2-2): GAGVSQSPSNKVTEKGKDVELRCDPISGHTALYWYRQSLGQGLEFLIYFQGNSAPDKSGLPSDRFSAERTGGSVSTLTIQRTQQEDSAVYLCASSFHPRTGNTGELFFGEGSRLTVL.

The CDR3 bases are TGTGCCAGCAGTTTATCCCGGGGGGGCACAGATACGCAGTATTTT. Translated, it gives CASSLSRGGTDTQYF. The chain recombines TRBV28 with TRBJ2-3; 7 nucleotides agree with TRBD2. Trimming at V came to 1 base and at J to 1 base, leaving 2 bases not matched to a gene. The CDR3 extends over 15 amino acids. The germline V gene encodes CDR1 MDHEN and CDR2 SYDVKM.

This clone turned up a few times. The rearrangement joins TRBV5-1 to TRBJ2-6; D gene ambiguous. This CDR3 spans 15 amino acids. Germline values: CDR1 SGHRS, CDR2 YFSETQ. Deletions cut 3 bases from V and 4 bases from J, with 11 bases between. The CDR3 protein is CASSSAGLGANVLTF. In DNA, the CDR3 is TGCGCCAGCAGCTCTGCTGGGCTCGGGGCCAACGTCCTGACTTTC.

This clone was seen only a few times. The gene calls are TRBV7-9 and TRBJ1-2, with no clear D. Between the trimmed V and J ends, which lost 2 bases and 2 bases, there was a span of 6 bases. The CDR3 has 13 amino acids. CDR1 and CDR2 (germline): SEHNR, FQNEAQ (reference sequence). In nucleotides, the CDR3 is TGTGCCAGCAGCTTATCCGTCAACTATGGCTACACCTTC. It specifies CASSLSVNYGYTF.

This clone was seen a handful of times. The rearrangement joins TRBV7-2 to TRBJ2-1; 10 bases are a match to TRBD1. Unmatched junction bases numbered 2, after V lost 10 bases and J lost 5 bases. The CDR3 length is 12 residues. Germline CDR1 and CDR2: SGHTA and FQGNSA. CDR3 protein: CATGTGDNEQFF. The CDR3, as DNA: TGTGCCACAGGGACAGGGGACAATGAGCAGTTCTTC.

CDR3 sequence reads: CASSSGGRGDTQYF. CDR3 sequence (DNA): TGTGCCAGCAGCTCCGGGGGTCGAGGCGATACGCAGTATTTT. This chain links TRBV6-5 with TRBJ2-3, with D maybe TRBD2 (6 bases). Germline V gene sequence: CDR1 MNHEY, CDR2 SVGAGI. V lost 6 bases and J 6 bases, leaving 16 bases between the germline ends. This CDR3 has 14 amino acids.

This clone has only a few counts. Other DNA sequences in this sample translate to the same CDR3. The CDR3: CASSPGGGETQYF. The CDR3, as DNA: TGTGCCAGCTCACCAGGAGGGGGAGAGACCCAGTACTTC. V is TRBV18 and J is TRBJ2-5; D may correspond to TRBD1 or TRBD2 (6 bases each). Germline V CDR1 and CDR2: KGHSH, LQKENI. The CDR3 consists of 13 residues. Trimming removed 2 bases at V and 4 bases at J, with 8 bases between.

The CDR3 DNA is TGCAGCGCCCAAGGGACAGGGAGGCGCACCGGGGAGCTGTTTTTT. It encodes CSAQGTGRRTGELFF. The V and J genes are TRBV29-1 and TRBJ2-2, with 9 bases identical to TRBD1. This CDR3 region has 15 residues. V was clipped by 7 bases and J by 4 bases; unmatched bases: 10. Germline V CDR1 and CDR2: SQVTM, ANQGSEA.

Only a few counts were recorded for this clone. In DNA form, the CDR3 reads TGTGCCATCAGTGACCTGACTAGAAGAGCCACAGATACGCAGTATTTT. Protein sequence: CAISDLTRRATDTQYF. The chain joins TRBV10-3 to TRBJ2-3; the D gene is possibly TRBD2 (6 bases). The V gene's germline CDR1 is ENHRY and CDR2 SYGVKD. Trimming took 3 bases from V and 2 from J, leaving 15 bases between them. The CDR3 length is 16 residues.

The chain recombines TRBV27 with TRBJ1-5; unclear D gene. From germline, CDR1 is MNHEY and CDR2 SMNVEV (reference sequence). Trimming pared 5 bases from V and 0 bases from J, leaving 17 bases between. The CDR3 is 17 residues long. CDR3 amino acids: CASSTLSRSDSNQPQHF. The CDR3 bases are TGTGCCAGCAGTACCCTGAGTCGCAGCGATAGCAATCAGCCCCAGCATTTT.

This clone was detected a few times. The chain recombines TRBV29-1 with TRBJ2-1; 7 nucleotides line up with TRBD1. This CDR3 comprises 13 residues. Trimming cost V 4 bases and J 3 bases; bases outside gene matches: 3. The germline V gene has CDR1 SQVTM and CDR2 ANQGSEA. CDR3: CSVGGQVYNEQFF. The CDR3 nucleotides read TGCAGCGTTGGAGGACAGGTCTACAATGAGCAGTTCTTC.

This clone has more than one count but fewer than ten. The chain is built from TRBV28 and TRBJ1-4; 9 bases line up with TRBD1. The CDR3 sequence is 15 residues long. The V gene's germline CDR1 is MDHEN and CDR2 SYDVKM. The V and J ends lost 4 bases and 8 bases, in that order; junction bases with no gene match: 8. As DNA, the CDR3 is TGTGCCAGCAGTTCCCAGGGACAGGGAGGAGAAAAACTGTTTTTT. Amino acid sequence: CASSSQGQGGEKLFF.

The sample holds a few counts of this clone. This chain connects TRBV11-1 to TRBJ2-5; TRBD1 matches 7 bases. V lost 1 base and J lost 5; bases outside the gene matches: 7. The germline gives CDR1 SGHAT, CDR2 FQDESV (reference sequence). There are 15 residues in the CDR3. The CDR3 nucleotides are TGTGCCAGCAGCTTAGAAGGCAGGGGGACGGAGACCCAGTACTTC. Residues: CASSLEGRGTETQYF.

This clone has a handful of counts. This chain links TRBV5-1 with TRBJ2-1, with TRBD2 matching over 12 bases. There are 15 residues in the CDR3. In germline, CDR1 is SGHRS, CDR2 YFSETQ. V lost 4 bases to trimming and J lost 8 bases; unmatched junction nucleotides: 7. The CDR3 DNA reads TGCGCCAGCAGCCTCAGACTAGCGGGAGTGGATGAGCAGTTCTTC. Amino acids: CASSLRLAGVDEQFF.